This T cell receptor (beta chain) appears in the sequencing data of a study of beta chain features in type 1 diabetes. Study as a whole: Age, gender and cell yields were alike across patients and healthy donors. Study-wide points: There was no resolution here of whether HLA type influences TCRB rearrangement. Moderate but significant shortening of TCRB CDR3s was recorded in all four CD4+ subsets from Type 1 diabetes patients. The naive, central memory and Treg TCRB repertoires showed an apparent similarity that was greater among patients than among healthy donors. VDJ junctions sequenced from type 1 diabetes patients showed fewer insertions and more deletions.

The V gene's germline CDR1 is SGHRS and CDR2 YFSETQ. CDR3 size: 16 residues. The trim removed 4 bases at V and 4 bases at J, leaving 10 bases unmatched. Isolated RNA was reverse transcribed in full, so expressed TCRB transcripts were sequenced. Libraries were prepared by immunoSEQ multiplex PCR; TCRdb keeps only in-frame clonotypes and omits some of them. This sample has more than 100,000 clones, with 7.5% to 9.5% found just once. This clone was recorded a few times. Its antigen is unidentified. This TCR derives from a man aged 30-40 years with type 1 diabetes. The chain carries TRBV5-1 and TRBJ1-3; TRBD1 matches at 8 bases. Sample: central memory CD4+ T cells from blood. CDR3 protein: CASSQTPGQGGNTIYF. The CDR3 DNA follows: TGCGCCAGCAGCCAAACCCCCGGACAGGGAGGAAACACCATATATTTT.